The clone carrying this T cell receptor (beta chain) was seen a few times. Its antigen is unidentified. This sample was included in a study of T cells and copy number aberrations in small-cell lung cancer. TCRdb's table, derived via immunoSEQ multiplex PCR, lists solely in-frame clones and lacks some. The sample gives over 6,000 clones, 65% to 85% of which show up once; 7% to 9.5% is in the top ten. Per germline, CDR1 LNHDA and CDR2 SQIVND (reference sequence). The CDR3 length is 14 residues. The V and J ends lost 5 bases and 3 bases, in that order; junction bases with no gene match: 4. Findings of the study overall: The tissue was entirely formalin-fixed and paraffin-embedded, which is known to produce sequencing artifacts. Findings need validation given the study's small sample size.

The specimen sequenced was tumor tissue. This clonotype was obtained from a man in his fifties or sixties with small cell lung cancer. This chain connects TRBV19 to TRBJ2-5; the match to TRBD1 covers 9 bases. The CDR3 protein is CASSQRTGEETQYF. CDR3 DNA sequence: TGTGCCAGTAGTCAAAGGACAGGGGAAGAGACCCAGTACTTC. Combining the CDR3 with reference TRBV19 and TRBJ2-5 gives the whole variable domain DGGITQSPKYLFRKEGQNVTLSCEQNLNHDAMYWYRQDPGQGLRLIYYSQIVNDFQKGDIAEGYSVSREKKESFPLTVTSAQKNPTAFYLCASSQRTGEETQYFGPGTRLLVL.